This T cell receptor beta chain appears in the sequencing data of a study of glioma-infiltrating T cells after dendritic cell vaccination. The CDR3 sequence is 15 residues long. Germline CDR1 and CDR2: LNHDA and SQIVND (reference sequence). The V gene end was trimmed by 6 bases and the J gene end by 3 bases; junction bases not matched to a gene: 7. Some clones are missing from TCRdb's copy, which holds only in-frame ones; the method was immunoSEQ multiplex PCR. The repertoire has about 65,000 clones, around 86% of them found once; the top ten carry approximately 10%. Noted time point: after dendritic cell vaccination, including at tumor progression/relapse.

The specimen comprised blood, sampled after dendritic cell vaccination. The V and J genes are TRBV19 and TRBJ1-1, with TRBD1 matching over 10 bases. This sequence originates from a human donor with glioblastoma. The CDR3 DNA sequence: TGTGCCAGTAGGGATGGACAGGGGGGACACACTGAAGCTTTCTTT. Amino acids: CASRDGQGGHTEAFF.